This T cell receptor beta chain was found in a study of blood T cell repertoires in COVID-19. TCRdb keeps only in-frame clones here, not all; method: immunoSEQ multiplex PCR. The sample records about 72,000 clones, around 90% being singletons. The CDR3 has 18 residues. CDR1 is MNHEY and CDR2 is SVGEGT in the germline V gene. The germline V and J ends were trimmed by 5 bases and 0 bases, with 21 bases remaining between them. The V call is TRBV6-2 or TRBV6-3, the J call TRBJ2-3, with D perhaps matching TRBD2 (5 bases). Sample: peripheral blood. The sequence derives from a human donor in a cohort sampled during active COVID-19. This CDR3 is CASSNSGLLPRSTDTQYF. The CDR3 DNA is TGTGCCAGCAGTAATTCTGGACTCCTCCCCCGTAGCACAGATACGCAGTATTTT.